This TCR beta chain was observed in a study of T cell repertoires in cytomegalovirus infection (dated by TCRdb to the late 2010s). About the investigation overall: Recently identified HLA-C-restricted CMV epitopes, whose presentation resists viral immunomodulation, were targeted by peptide stimulations together with well-studied HLA-B-restricted epitopes. The HLA type of each donor mattered for the analysis, because public TCR beta signatures pointed to carriage of CMV infection along with the matching HLA type.

Taken with the paper, the label for treatment or condition translates to: in vitro stimulation with specific CMV peptide epitopes to enrich CMV-specific T cells. Worth noting for this clonotype: Its cognate antigen has yet to be identified. Base qualities are not at hand, and no much larger clone is one base apart.

Measured from the cysteine to the phenylalanine, the CDR3 is 12 residues long. The read is trimmed to its CDR3 DNA, 36 bases read in frame from base 1. V is clipped by 8 bases and J by 5 bases, and the sequence between their germline boundaries is 12 bases long. From a lookup of the germline V gene, CDR1 and CDR2 are MNHEY and SVGEGT. Instrument used: Illumina HiSeq 1500. TCRdb reran the public reads through fastp at Q25 and MiXCR, keeping productive beta chains. Rows with a matching CDR3 protein are joined into one entry that keeps the most common DNA and genes. Recorded for this sample are 100,000 to 150,000 distinct CDR3 sequences; 32% of them occurred a single time. Under 70% of the sample is held by the ten biggest clonotypes. Overall study outcomes, separate from this receptor: The ex vivo response was dominated by HLA-C-restricted CMV-specific TCR beta clonotypes, which also provided the single most frequent clonotype in two of eight donors. Carriers of CMV infection plus the relevant HLA type were discriminated by the cumulative frequency of public TCR beta family members in the study cohort and in an independent approximately 350-donor cohort.

This sample comprised CD8+ T cells from cultured PBMCs, obtained from culture after CMV antigen stimulation. The V gene is TRBV6-2 or TRBV6-3 and the J gene is TRBJ2-5, and possibly TRBD2, on 5 matching bases. The TCR comes from a human donor in good health (CMV status not recorded). Some clones in this sample may be carry-over from other donors' samples. Read as DNA, the sequence is TGTGCCAGCGAGGGCGGGTGGGAGACCCAGTACTTC. This codes for CASEGGWETQYF.